This TCR beta chain was identified during a study of cytomegalovirus exposure and HLA in healthy donors. It was with 60 Vbeta and 13 Jbeta primers that the PCR ran. Clones were read by immunoSEQ multiplex PCR, and TCRdb kept only the in-frame ones, dropping some. The table records some 98,000 clones, under 75% of them present only once. The sample comprised PBMCs. The source is a man aged 45 to 65 in good health and CMV-seronegative.

CDR3 DNA: TGTGCCAGCAGTAGAGGGACAGGGGGGAATTCACCCCTCCACTTT. It is translated as CASSRGTGGNSPLHF. The rearrangement links TRBV28 to TRBJ1-6; 11 nucleotides agree with TRBD1. Germline CDR1 and CDR2: MDHEN and SYDVKM. V lost 5 bases, J lost 7 bases, and 4 bases stayed unmatched. The CDR3 contains 15 residues.